This TCR beta chain stems from a study of CD8 T cells in Susac syndrome. Notes on the study in general: The authors acknowledged that their TCR sequencing and HLA analysis involved a relatively small number of individuals.

An amount of RNA that ranged from roughly 0.5 to 1 ug was reverse transcribed with random hexamers. With immunoSEQ multiplex PCR, TCR beta CDR3 was amplified across 54 Vbeta and 13 Jbeta. One entry per CDR3 protein, called by TCRdb with MiXCR from the immunoSEQ multiplex PCR reads. The table lists roughly 150,000 distinct CDR3 sequences, 95% to 96% of them singletons. The multiple sclerosis control group consisted of treatment-naive patients whose relapsing-remitting disease, which was either stable or active, fulfilled revised McDonald criteria. Through negative isolation, CD4+ and CD8+ T cells were obtained, while TEMRA cells were enriched using FACS. Turning to this clonotype: Its specificity is not known.

From germline, CDR1 is GTSNPN and CDR2 SVGIG (reference sequence). V was clipped by 3 bases and J by 3 bases, with 12 bases between them. This CDR3 comprises 13 residues. This sequence originates from a human donor with multiple sclerosis. The J gene is TRBJ2-7, the V gene TRBV30; D gene uncertain. The sample consisted of CD8+ T cells from PBMCs. The DNA for the CDR3 is TGTGCCTGGAGACCCGGGCAGGACTACGAGCAGTACTTC. Amino acid sequence: CAWRPGQDYEQYF.